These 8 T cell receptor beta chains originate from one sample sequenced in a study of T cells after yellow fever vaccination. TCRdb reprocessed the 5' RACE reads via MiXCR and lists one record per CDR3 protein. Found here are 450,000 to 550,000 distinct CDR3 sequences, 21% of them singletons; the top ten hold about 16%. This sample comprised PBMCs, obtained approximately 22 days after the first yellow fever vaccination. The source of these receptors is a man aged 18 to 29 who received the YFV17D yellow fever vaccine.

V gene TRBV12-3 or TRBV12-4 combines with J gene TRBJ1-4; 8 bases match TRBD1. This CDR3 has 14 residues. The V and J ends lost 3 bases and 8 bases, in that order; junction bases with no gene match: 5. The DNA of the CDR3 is TGTGCCAGCAGTTTCACAGGGGGGGAAGAAAAACTGTTTTTT. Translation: CASSFTGGEEKLFF.

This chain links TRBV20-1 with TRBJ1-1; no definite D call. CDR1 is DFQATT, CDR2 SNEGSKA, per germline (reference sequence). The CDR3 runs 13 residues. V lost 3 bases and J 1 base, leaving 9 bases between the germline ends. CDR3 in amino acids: CSARSQANTEAFF. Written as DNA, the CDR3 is TGCAGTGCTAGGTCCCAGGCGAACACTGAAGCTTTCTTT.

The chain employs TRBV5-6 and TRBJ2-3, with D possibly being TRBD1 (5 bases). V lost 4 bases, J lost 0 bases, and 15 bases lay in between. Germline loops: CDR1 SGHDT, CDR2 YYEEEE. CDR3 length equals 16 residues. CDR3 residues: CASSISTVASTDTQYF. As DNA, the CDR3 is TGTGCCAGCAGCATTTCGACAGTTGCGAGCACAGATACGCAGTATTTT.

The CDR3 loop reads CATAARGNEKLFF. Here the CDR3 DNA reads TGTGCCACCGCCGCAAGGGGGAATGAAAAACTGTTTTTT. The rearrangement joins TRBV14 to TRBJ1-4; the D gene is possibly TRBD1 (6 bases). V was pared by 10 bases and J by 5 bases, with 14 bases between. This CDR3 is 13 amino acids long. CDR1 and CDR2 (germline): SGHDN, FVKESK.

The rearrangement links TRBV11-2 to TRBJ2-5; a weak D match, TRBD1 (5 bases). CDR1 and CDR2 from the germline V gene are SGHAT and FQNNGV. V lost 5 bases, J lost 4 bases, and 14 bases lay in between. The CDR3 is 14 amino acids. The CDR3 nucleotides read TGTGCCAGCAGCGGACACCGGAACTCAGAGACCCAGTACTTC. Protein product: CASSGHRNSETQYF.

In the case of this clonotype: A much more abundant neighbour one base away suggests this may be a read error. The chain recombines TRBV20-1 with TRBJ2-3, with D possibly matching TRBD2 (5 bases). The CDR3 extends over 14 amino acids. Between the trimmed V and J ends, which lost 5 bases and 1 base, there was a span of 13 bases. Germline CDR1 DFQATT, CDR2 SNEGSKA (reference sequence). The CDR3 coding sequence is TGCAGTGCTGACGGAGCGGTGGGCACAGATACGCAGTATTTT. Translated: CSADGAVGTDTQYF.

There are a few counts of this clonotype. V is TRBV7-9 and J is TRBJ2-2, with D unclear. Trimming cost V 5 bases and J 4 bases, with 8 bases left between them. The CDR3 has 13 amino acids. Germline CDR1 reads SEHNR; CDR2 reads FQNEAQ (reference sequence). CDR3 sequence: CASSRPITGELFF. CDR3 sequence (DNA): TGTGCCAGCAGCCGACCCATCACCGGGGAGCTGTTTTTT.

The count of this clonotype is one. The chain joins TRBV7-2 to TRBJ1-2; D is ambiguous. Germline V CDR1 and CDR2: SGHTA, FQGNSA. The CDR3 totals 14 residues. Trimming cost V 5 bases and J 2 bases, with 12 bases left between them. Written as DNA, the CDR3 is TGTGCCAGCAGCCTCTCGAACACAAACTATGGCTACACCTTC. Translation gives CASSLSNTNYGYTF.